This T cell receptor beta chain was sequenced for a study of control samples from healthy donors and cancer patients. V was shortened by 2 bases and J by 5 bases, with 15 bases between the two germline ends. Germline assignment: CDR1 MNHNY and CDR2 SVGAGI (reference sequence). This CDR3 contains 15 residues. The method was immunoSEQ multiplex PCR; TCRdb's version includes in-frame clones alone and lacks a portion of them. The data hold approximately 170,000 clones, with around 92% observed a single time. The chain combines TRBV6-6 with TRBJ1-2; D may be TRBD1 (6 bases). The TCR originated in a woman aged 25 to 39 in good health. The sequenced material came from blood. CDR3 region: CASSYPSQGSYGYTF. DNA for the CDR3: TGTGCCAGCAGTTACCCCTCACAGGGTTCTTATGGCTACACCTTC.